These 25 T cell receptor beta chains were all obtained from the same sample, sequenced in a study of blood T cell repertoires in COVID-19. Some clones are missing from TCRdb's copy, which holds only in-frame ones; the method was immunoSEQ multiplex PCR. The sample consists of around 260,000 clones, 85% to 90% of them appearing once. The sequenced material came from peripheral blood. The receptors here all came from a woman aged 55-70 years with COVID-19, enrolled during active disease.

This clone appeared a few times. CDR3: CASSTKRGYRFFEQYF. The CDR3 DNA sequence: TGTGCCAGCAGTACCAAGCGGGGCTACCGTTTTTTCGAGCAGTACTTC. The chain combines TRBV6-2 or TRBV6-3 with TRBJ2-7; 7 bases fit TRBD2. The V segment lost 5 bases and the J segment 6 bases; nucleotides outside the gene matches: 16. CDR1 MNHEY and CDR2 SVGEGT come from the germline V gene. The CDR3 consists of 16 residues.

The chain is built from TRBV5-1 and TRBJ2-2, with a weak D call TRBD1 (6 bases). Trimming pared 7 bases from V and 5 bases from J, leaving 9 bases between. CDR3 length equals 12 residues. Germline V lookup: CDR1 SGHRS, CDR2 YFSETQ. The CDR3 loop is CASQGYTGELFF. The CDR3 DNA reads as TGCGCCAGCCAGGGGTATACCGGGGAGCTGTTTTTT.

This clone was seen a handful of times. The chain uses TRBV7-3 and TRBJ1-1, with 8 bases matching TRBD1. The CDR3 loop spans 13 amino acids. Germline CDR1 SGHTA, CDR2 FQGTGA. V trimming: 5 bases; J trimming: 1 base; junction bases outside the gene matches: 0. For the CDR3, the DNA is TGTGCCAGCAGCGGACAGGGGAACACTGAAGCTTTCTTT. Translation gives CASSGQGNTEAFF.

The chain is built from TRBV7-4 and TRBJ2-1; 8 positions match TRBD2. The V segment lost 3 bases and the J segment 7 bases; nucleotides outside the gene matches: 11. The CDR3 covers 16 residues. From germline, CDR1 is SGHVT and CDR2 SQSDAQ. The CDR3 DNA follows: TGTGCCAGCAGCTTTCGGGGGGAGCGGGAGTGGAATGAGCAGTTCTTC. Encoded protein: CASSFRGEREWNEQFF.

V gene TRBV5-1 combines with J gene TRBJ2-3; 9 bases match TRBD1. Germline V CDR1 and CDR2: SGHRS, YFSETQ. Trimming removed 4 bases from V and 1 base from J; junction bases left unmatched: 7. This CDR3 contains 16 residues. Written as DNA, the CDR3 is TGCGCCAGCAGCGCCGGGACAGGGTCGCGCACAGATACGCAGTATTTT. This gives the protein CASSAGTGSRTDTQYF.

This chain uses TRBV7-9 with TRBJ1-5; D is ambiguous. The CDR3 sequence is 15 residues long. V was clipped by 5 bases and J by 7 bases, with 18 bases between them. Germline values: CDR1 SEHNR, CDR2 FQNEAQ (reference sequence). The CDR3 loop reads CASSNSDYIQQPQHF. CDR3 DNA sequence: TGTGCCAGCAGCAACAGCGACTATATCCAACAGCCCCAGCATTTT.

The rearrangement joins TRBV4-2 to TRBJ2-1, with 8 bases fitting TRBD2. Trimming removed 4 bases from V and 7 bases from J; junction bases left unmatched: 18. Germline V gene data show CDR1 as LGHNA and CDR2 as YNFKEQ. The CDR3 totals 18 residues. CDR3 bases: TGTGCCAGCAGCCCAAGCCCAGCGGGAGACTTTATAGTTAATGAGCAGTTCTTC. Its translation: CASSPSPAGDFIVNEQFF.

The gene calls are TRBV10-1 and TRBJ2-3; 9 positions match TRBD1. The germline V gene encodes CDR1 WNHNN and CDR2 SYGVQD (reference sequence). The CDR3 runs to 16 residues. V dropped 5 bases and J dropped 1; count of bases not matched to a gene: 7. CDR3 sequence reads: CASSPQGALGTDTQYF. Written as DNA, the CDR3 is TGCGCCAGCAGTCCACAGGGGGCCCTAGGCACAGATACGCAGTATTTT.

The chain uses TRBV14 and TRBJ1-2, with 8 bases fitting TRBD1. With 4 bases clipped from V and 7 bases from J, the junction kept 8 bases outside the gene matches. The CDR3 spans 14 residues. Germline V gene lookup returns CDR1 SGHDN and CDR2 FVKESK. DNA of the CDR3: TGTGCCAGCAGCCCCCTGACAGGGACAGGTGGCTACACCTTC. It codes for CASSPLTGTGGYTF.

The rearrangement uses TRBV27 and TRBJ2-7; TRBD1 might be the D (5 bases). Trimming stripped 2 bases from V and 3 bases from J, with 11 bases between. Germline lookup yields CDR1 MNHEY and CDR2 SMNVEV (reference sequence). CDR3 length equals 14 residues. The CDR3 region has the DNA TGTGCCAGCAGTTTAAAACAGGACAACTACGAGCAGTACTTC. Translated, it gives CASSLKQDNYEQYF.

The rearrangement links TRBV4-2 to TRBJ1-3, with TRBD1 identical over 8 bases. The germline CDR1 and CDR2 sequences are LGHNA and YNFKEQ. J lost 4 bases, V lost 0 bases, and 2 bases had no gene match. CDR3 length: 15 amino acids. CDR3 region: CASSQDQGAGNTIYF. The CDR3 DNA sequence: TGTGCCAGCAGCCAAGATCAGGGGGCCGGAAACACCATATATTTT.

This chain's CDR3 is CASRSYGGNYGYTF. The CDR3 DNA reads TGCGCCAGCAGATCATACGGGGGAAACTATGGCTACACCTTC. V usage is TRBV5-1 and J usage is TRBJ1-2; D possibly corresponds to TRBD1 (5 bases). From germline, CDR1 is SGHRS and CDR2 YFSETQ. This CDR3 has 14 residues. Deletions cut 5 bases from V and 2 bases from J, with 13 bases between.

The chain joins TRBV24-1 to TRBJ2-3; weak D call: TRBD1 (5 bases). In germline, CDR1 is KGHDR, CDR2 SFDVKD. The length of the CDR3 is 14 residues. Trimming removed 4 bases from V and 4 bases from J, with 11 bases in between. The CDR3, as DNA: TGTGCCACCAGTGACCAACCAGGGTCAGATACGCAGTATTTT. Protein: CATSDQPGSDTQYF.

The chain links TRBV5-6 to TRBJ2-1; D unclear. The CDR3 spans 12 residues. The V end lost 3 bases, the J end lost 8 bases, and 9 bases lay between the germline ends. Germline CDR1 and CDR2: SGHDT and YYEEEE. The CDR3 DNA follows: TGTGCCAGCAGCTCTCGTAACTATGAGCAGTTCTTC. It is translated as CASSSRNYEQFF.

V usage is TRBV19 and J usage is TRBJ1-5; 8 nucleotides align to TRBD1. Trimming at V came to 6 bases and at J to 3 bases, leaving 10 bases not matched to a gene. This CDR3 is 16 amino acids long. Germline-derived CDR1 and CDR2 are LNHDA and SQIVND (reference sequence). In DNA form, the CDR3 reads TGTGCCAGTAGACGGACAGGGAGAGGAAACAATCAGCCCCAGCATTTT. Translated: CASRRTGRGNNQPQHF.

CDR3 protein: CASSILLRGETQYF. CDR3 bases: TGTGCCAGTAGTATATTATTGCGGGGGGAGACCCAGTACTTC. This rearrangement joins TRBV19 to TRBJ2-5; TRBD2 matches at 7 bases. Germline V gives CDR1 LNHDA, CDR2 SQIVND (reference sequence). The CDR3 has 14 residues. V dropped 2 bases and J dropped 5; count of bases not matched to a gene: 5.

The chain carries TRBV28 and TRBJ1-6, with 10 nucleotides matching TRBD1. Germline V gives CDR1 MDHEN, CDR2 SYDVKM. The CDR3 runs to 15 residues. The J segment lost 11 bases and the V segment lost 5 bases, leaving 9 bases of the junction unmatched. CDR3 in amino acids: CASSHPTGGPPPLHF. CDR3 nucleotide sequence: TGTGCCAGCAGTCACCCGACAGGGGGCCCTCCACCCCTCCACTTT.

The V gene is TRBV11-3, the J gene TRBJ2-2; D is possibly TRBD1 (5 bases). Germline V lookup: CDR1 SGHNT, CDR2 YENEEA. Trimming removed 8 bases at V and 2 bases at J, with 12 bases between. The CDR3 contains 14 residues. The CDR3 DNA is TGTGCCAGCCGTCCTGGGGCCAACACCGGGGAGCTGTTTTTT. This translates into CASRPGANTGELFF. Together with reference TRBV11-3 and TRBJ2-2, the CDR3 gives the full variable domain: EAGVVQSPRYKIIEKKQPVAFWCNPISGHNTLYWYLQNLGQGPELLIRYENEEAVDDSQLPKDRFSAERLKGVDSTLKIQPAELGDSAVYLCASRPGANTGELFFGEGSRLTVL.

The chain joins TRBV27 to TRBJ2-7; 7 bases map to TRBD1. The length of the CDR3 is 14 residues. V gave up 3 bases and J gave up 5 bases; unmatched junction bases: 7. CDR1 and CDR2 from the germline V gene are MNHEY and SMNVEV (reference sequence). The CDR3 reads CASSFVSGGNEQYF. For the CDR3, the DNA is TGTGCCAGCAGTTTTGTGTCAGGGGGAAACGAGCAGTACTTC.

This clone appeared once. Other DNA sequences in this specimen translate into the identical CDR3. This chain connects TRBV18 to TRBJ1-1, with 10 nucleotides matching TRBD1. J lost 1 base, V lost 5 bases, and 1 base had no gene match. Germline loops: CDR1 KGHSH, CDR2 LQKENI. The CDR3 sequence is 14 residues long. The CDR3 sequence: CASSRTGGNTEAFF. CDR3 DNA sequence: TGTGCCAGCTCAAGGACAGGGGGGAACACTGAAGCTTTCTTT.

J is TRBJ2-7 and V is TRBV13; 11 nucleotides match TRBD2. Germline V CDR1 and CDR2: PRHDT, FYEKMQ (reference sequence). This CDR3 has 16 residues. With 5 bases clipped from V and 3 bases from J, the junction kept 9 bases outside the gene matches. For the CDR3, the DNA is TGTGCCAGCAGCCCCCGTCCTAGCGGGAGGTTCTACGAGCAGTACTTC. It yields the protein CASSPRPSGRFYEQYF. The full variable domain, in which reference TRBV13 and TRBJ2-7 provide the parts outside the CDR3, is AAGVIQSPRHLIKEKRETATLKCYPIPRHDTVYWYQQGPGQDPQFLISFYEKMQSDKGSIPDRFSAQQFSDYHSELNMSSLELGDSALYFCASSPRPSGRFYEQYFGPGTRLTVT.

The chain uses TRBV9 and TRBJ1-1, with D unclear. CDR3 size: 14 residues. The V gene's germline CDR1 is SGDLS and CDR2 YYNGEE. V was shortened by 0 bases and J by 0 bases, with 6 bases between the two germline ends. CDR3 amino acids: CASSVAHLNTEAFF. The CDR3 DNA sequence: TGTGCCAGCAGCGTAGCCCATTTGAACACTGAAGCTTTCTTT.

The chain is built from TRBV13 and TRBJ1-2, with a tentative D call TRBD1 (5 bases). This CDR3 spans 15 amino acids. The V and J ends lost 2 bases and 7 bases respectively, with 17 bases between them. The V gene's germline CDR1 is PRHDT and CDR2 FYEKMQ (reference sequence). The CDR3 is CASSLLGQGLGGYTF. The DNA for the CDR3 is TGTGCCAGCAGCTTACTGGGCCAGGGACTAGGTGGCTACACCTTC.

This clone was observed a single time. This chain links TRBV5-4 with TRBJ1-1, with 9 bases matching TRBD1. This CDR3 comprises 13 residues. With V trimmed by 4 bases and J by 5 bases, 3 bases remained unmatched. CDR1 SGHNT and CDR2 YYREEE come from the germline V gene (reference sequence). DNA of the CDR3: TGTGCCAGCAGCGGGGACAGGGTTACTGAAGCTTTCTTT. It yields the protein CASSGDRVTEAFF.

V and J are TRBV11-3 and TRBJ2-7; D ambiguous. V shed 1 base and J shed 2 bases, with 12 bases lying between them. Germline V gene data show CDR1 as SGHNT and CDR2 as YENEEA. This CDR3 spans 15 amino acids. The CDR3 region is CASSLGPNKAYEQYF. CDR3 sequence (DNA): TGTGCCAGCAGCTTAGGCCCCAACAAAGCCTACGAGCAGTACTTC.